The 11 T cell receptor beta chains given below trace back to one sample, sequenced in a study of T cell responses to AZD1222 COVID-19 vaccine. Sequencing was performed with immunoSEQ multiplex PCR; in TCRdb, only in-frame clones are kept and a portion is missing. The table includes 150,000 to 200,000 clones, 80% to 95% detected once. Sequencing was performed on peripheral blood, taken on day 0 of AZD1222 vaccination. These receptors all stem from an adult in good health.

Written as DNA, the CDR3 is TGTGCCAGCAGCTTAACTGGGGACAGAGGACACGAGCAGTACTTC. Its translation: CASSLTGDRGHEQYF. The V and J genes are TRBV7-3 and TRBJ2-7; 7 bases agree with TRBD1. The CDR3 loop spans 15 amino acids. The trim removed 0 bases at V and 5 bases at J, leaving 7 bases unmatched. Germline CDR1 and CDR2: SGHTA and FQGTGA.

Note on this clone: This sample includes further DNA sequences coding for the same CDR3. The chain has TRBV20-1 and TRBJ1-1, with no clear D. This CDR3 is built from 11 residues. Germline V gene lookup returns CDR1 DFQATT and CDR2 SNEGSKA (reference sequence). DNA of the CDR3: TGCAGCGCCGTGGGGAACACTGAAGCTTTCTTT. This encodes CSAVGNTEAFF.

The chain recombines TRBV4-1 with TRBJ2-1; D remains unclear. CDR3 length: 14 amino acids. Germline V gene lookup returns CDR1 MGHRA and CDR2 YSYEKL. V gave up 0 bases and J gave up 4 bases, with 7 bases separating them. The CDR3 sequence is CASSQDPEYNEQFF. The CDR3 DNA follows: TGCGCCAGCAGCCAAGATCCCGAGTACAATGAGCAGTTCTTC.

The rearrangement uses TRBV4-3 and TRBJ1-4; TRBD1 might be the D (5 bases). The CDR3 sequence is 17 residues long. The V end was cut by 2 bases, the J end by 0 bases, with 13 bases between. The germline V gene encodes CDR1 LGHNA and CDR2 YSLEER. CDR3 nucleotides: TGCGCCAGCAGCCAATTGGCAGGGACCGCAACTAATGAAAAACTGTTTTTT. It encodes CASSQLAGTATNEKLFF.

The V call is TRBV30, the J call TRBJ1-2, with unresolved D. Germline V gene sequence: CDR1 GTSNPN, CDR2 SVGIG (reference sequence). The V and J ends lost 2 bases and 5 bases respectively, with 9 bases between them. The CDR3 sequence is 12 residues long. The DNA for the CDR3 is TGTGCCTGGAGTATAACGAGTTATGGCTACACCTTC. As protein: CAWSITSYGYTF.

The chain carries TRBV6-6 and TRBJ1-1; D might be TRBD1 (5 bases). Germline CDR1 and CDR2: MNHNY and SVGAGI (reference sequence). Trimming cost V 4 bases and J 2 bases, with 17 bases left between them. This CDR3 region has 16 residues. CDR3: CASSFTGASTNTEAFF. CDR3 DNA sequence: TGTGCCAGCAGTTTTACTGGGGCATCCACTAACACTGAAGCTTTCTTT.

This chain uses TRBV4-1 with TRBJ1-1; TRBD1 matches at 8 bases. Germline-derived CDR1 and CDR2 are MGHRA and YSYEKL. With V trimmed by 3 bases and J by 0 bases, 12 bases remained unmatched. The CDR3 has 18 amino acids. CDR3 DNA sequence: TGCGCCAGCAGCCAGGCTTACGGGACAGGTCCGATGAACACTGAAGCTTTCTTT. Translation: CASSQAYGTGPMNTEAFF.

The chain is built from TRBV5-1 and TRBJ2-3; D is unresolved. The V end was cut by 0 bases, the J end by 0 bases, with 5 bases between. Germline CDR1 reads SGHRS; CDR2 reads YFSETQ. The CDR3 is 14 residues long. DNA of the CDR3: TGCGCCAGCAGCTTGGGTACTAGCACAGATACGCAGTATTTT. This sequence encodes CASSLGTSTDTQYF.

The chain has TRBV5-1 and TRBJ2-5, with 11 bases that match TRBD2. Germline CDR1 is SGHRS and CDR2 is YFSETQ. The V and J ends lost 3 bases and 5 bases, in that order; junction bases with no gene match: 6. CDR3 length: 15 residues. The CDR3 is CASSSGTSGQETQYF. The CDR3 coding sequence is TGCGCCAGCAGCTCCGGGACTAGCGGCCAGGAGACCCAGTACTTC.

The genes are TRBV18 and TRBJ2-5, with 7 bases fitting TRBD1. The CDR3 is 18 residues long. The ends lost 6 bases at V and 5 bases at J; junction bases unmatched: 21. From germline, CDR1 is KGHSH and CDR2 LQKENI. The CDR3 region is CASSNTYRTGGTGETQYF. The CDR3 bases are TGTGCCAGCTCGAACACATACCGGACAGGAGGCACAGGGGAGACCCAGTACTTC. Looking up the rest from reference TRBV18 and TRBJ2-5 gives the full variable domain: NAGVMQNPRHLVRRRGQEARLRCSPMKGHSHVYWYRQLPEEGLKFMVYLQKENIIDESGMPKERFSAEFPKEGPSILRIQQVVRGDSAAYFCASSNTYRTGGTGETQYFGPGTRLLVL.

The J gene is TRBJ1-6, the V gene TRBV2, with D possibly being TRBD1 (5 bases). Germline V gene data show CDR1 as SNHLY and CDR2 as FYNNEI. The CDR3 covers 12 residues. Deletions cut 11 bases from V and 7 bases from J, with 12 bases between. In DNA, the CDR3 is TGTGCCGTTCGGGGGGGGAATTCACCCCTCCACTTT. This codes for CAVRGGNSPLHF.